The clone carrying this T cell receptor beta chain came up a few times. What it recognizes is unknown. This specimen belongs to a study of CD8+ T cells in alopecia areata. Study observations and caveats: Scalp samples also contribute reads from the resident alphabeta T cells found in normal skin.

Germline CDR1 and CDR2: GTSNPN and SVGIG (reference sequence). This CDR3 is 13 amino acids long. RNA was isolated and reverse transcribed to cDNA, the sequencing template. TCRdb's table, derived via immunoSEQ multiplex PCR, lists solely in-frame clones and lacks some. Of more than 90,000 clones listed, less than 70% were seen once; the top ten hold around 3%. The sample comprised CD4+ T cells sorted from blood. V usage is TRBV30 and J usage is TRBJ1-2, with a weak D call TRBD1 (6 bases). The source of this sequence is a human donor in good health. The CDR3 reads CASSLGGFLGYTF. As DNA, the CDR3 is TGTGCATCCTCCCTAGGGGGATTTCTGGGCTACACCTTC. The full variable domain, in which reference TRBV30 and TRBJ1-2 provide the parts outside the CDR3, is SQTIHQWPATLVQPVGSPLSLECTVEGTSNPNLYWYRQAAGRGLQLLFYSVGIGQISSEVPQNLSASRPQDRQFILSSKKLLLSDSGFYLCASSLGGFLGYTFGSGTRLTVV.